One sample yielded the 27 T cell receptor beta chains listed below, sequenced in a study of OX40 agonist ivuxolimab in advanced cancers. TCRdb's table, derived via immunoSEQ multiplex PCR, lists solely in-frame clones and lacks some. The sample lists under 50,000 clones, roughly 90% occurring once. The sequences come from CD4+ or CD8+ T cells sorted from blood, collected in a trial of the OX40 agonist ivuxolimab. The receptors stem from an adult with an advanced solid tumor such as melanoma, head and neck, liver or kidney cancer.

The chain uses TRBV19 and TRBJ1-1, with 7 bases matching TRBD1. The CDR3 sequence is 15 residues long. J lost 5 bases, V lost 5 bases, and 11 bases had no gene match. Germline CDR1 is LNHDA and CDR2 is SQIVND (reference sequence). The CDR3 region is CASSPRQGGDTEAFF. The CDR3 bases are TGTGCCAGTAGTCCAAGACAGGGAGGGGATACTGAAGCTTTCTTT.

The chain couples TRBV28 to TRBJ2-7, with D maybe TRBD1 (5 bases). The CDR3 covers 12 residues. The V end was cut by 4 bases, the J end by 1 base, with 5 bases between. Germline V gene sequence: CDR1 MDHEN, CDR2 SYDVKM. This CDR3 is CASSSGSYEQYF. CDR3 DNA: TGTGCCAGCAGTTCAGGGTCCTACGAGCAGTACTTC.

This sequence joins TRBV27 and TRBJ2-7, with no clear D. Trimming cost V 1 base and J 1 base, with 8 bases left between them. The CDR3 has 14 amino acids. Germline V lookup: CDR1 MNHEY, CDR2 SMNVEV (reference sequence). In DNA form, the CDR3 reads TGTGCCAGCAGTTTATTCGGACGGTCCTACGAGCAGTACTTC. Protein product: CASSLFGRSYEQYF.

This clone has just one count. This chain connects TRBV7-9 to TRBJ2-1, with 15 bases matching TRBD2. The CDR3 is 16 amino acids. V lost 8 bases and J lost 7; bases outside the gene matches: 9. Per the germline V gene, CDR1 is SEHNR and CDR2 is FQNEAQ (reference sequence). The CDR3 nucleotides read TGTGCCAGCGCCCCCTCCGGGACTAGCGGGAGGAATGAGCAGTTCTTC. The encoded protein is CASAPSGTSGRNEQFF.

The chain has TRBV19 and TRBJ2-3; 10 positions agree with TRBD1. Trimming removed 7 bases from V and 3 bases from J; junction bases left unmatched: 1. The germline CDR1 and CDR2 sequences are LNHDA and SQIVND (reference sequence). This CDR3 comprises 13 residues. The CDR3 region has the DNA TGTGCCAGTAAGGGACAGGGGACAGATACGCAGTATTTT. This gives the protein CASKGQGTDTQYF.

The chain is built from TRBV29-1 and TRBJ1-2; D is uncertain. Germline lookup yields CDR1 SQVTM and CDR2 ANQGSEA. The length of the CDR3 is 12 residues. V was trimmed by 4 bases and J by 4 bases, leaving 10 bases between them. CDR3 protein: CSVVTESYGYTF. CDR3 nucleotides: TGCAGCGTTGTCACGGAAAGCTATGGCTACACCTTC.

The CDR3 DNA sequence: TGTGCCATCAGTGAAGAGGGTTTCGCGAACACCGGGGAGCTGTTTTTT. Translation: CAISEEGFANTGELFF. This rearrangement joins TRBV10-3 to TRBJ2-2; weak D call: TRBD2 (5 bases). V lost 3 bases and J lost 0, with 11 bases in between. The CDR3 totals 16 residues. Germline assignment: CDR1 ENHRY and CDR2 SYGVKD.

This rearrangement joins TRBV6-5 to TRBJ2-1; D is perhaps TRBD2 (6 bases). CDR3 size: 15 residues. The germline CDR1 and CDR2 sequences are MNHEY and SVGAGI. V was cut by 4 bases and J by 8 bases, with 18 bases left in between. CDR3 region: CASSFWDSSGDEQFF. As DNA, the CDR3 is TGTGCCAGCAGTTTTTGGGACTCATCAGGCGATGAGCAGTTCTTC.

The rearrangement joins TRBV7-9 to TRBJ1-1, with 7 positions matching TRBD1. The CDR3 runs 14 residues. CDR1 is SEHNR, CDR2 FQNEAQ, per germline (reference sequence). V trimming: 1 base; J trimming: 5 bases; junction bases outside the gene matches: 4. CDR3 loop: CASSLGQGDTEAFF. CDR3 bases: TGTGCCAGCAGCTTAGGGCAGGGGGATACTGAAGCTTTCTTT.

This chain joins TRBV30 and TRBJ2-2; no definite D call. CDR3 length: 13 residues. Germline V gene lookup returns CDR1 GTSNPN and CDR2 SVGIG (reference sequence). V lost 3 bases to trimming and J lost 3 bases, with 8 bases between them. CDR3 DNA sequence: TGTGCCTGGAGAGGATCTTACACCGGGGAGCTGTTTTTT. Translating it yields CAWRGSYTGELFF.

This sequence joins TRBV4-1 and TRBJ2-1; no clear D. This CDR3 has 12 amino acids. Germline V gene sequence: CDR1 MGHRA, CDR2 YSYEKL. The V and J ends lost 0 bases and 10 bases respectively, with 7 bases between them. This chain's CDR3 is CASSQDNREQFF. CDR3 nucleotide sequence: TGCGCCAGCAGCCAAGACAACCGCGAGCAGTTCTTC.

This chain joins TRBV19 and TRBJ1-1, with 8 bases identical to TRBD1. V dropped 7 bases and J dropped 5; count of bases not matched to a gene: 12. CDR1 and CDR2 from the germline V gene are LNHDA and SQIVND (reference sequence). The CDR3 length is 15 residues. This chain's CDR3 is CASIIDRTGWTEAFF. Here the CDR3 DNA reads TGTGCCAGTATCATAGACAGGACAGGGTGGACTGAAGCTTTCTTT.

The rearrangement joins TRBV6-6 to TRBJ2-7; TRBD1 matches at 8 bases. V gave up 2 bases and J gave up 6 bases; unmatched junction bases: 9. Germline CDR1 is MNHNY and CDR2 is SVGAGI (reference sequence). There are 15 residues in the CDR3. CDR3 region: CASSYTSTGAGEQYV. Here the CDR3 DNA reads TGTGCCAGCAGTTACACCTCGACAGGGGCCGGCGAGCAGTACGTC.

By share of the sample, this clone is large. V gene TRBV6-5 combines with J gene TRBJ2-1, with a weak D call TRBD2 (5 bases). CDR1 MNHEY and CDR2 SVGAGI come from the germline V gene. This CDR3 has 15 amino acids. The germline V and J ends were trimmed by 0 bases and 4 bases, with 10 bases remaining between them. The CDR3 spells CASSYSEGVYNEQFF. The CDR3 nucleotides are TGTGCCAGCAGTTACTCTGAGGGTGTTTACAATGAGCAGTTCTTC.

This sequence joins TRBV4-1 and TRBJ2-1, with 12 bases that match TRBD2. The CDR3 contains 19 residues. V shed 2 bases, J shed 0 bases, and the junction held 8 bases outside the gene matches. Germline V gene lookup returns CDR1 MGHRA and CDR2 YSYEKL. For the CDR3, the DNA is TGCGCCAGCAGCCAATCGGGACTAGCGGGTAGAAGCTCCTACAATGAGCAGTTCTTC. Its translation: CASSQSGLAGRSSYNEQFF.

In DNA, the CDR3 is TGTGCCAGCAGCCCCGGGCGTAAAGCAGATACGCAGTATTTT. Translated: CASSPGRKADTQYF. The chain employs TRBV11-1 and TRBJ2-3, with D uncertain. The CDR3 spans 14 residues. Germline loops: CDR1 SGHAT, CDR2 FQDESV (reference sequence). The V end lost 5 bases, the J end lost 4 bases, and 13 bases lay between the germline ends. The full variable domain, completed using reference TRBV11-1 and TRBJ2-3, is EAEVAQSPRYKITEKSQAVAFWCDPISGHATLYWYRQILGQGPELLVQFQDESVVDDSQLPKDRFSAERLKGVDSTLKIQPAELGDSAMYLCASSPGRKADTQYFGPGTRLTVL.

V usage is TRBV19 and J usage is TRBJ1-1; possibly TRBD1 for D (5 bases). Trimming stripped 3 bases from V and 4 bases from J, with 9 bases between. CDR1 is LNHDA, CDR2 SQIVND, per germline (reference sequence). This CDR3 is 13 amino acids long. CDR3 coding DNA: TGTGCCAGTAGTATGGGCGGGGGCACTGAAGCTTTCTTT. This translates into CASSMGGGTEAFF.

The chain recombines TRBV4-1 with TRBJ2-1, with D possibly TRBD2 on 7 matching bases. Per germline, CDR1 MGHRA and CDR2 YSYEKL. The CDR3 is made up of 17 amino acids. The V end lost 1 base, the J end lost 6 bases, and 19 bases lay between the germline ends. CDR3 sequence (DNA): TGCGCCAGCAGCCAAGGGGGGGGCGGAAGAGGGCTCAATGAGCAGTTCTTC. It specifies CASSQGGGGRGLNEQFF.

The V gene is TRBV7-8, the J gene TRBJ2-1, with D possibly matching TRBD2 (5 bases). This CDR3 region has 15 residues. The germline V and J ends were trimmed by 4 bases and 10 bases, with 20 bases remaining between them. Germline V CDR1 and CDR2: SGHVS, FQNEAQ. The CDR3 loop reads CASSSPGVGGGEQFF. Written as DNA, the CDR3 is TGTGCCAGCAGCTCCCCTGGGGTTGGCGGCGGGGAGCAGTTCTTC.

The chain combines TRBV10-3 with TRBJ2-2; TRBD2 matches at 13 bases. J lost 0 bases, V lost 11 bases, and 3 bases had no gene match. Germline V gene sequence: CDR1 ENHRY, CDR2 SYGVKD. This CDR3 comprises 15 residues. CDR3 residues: CASTSGRANTGELFF. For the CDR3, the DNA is TGTGCCTCCACTAGCGGGAGGGCGAACACCGGGGAGCTGTTTTTT.

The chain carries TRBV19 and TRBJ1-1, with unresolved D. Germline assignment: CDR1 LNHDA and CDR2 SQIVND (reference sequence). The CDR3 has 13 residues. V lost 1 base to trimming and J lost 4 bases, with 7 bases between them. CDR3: CASSIGRLTEAFF. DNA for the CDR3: TGTGCCAGTAGTATAGGTCGGCTCACTGAAGCTTTCTTT.

Written as DNA, the CDR3 is TGCGCCAGCAGCTTACGGGCGGGGTACAATGAGCAGTTCTTC. It specifies CASSLRAGYNEQFF. The V gene is TRBV5-1, the J gene TRBJ2-1; D perhaps matches TRBD2 (6 bases). CDR1 and CDR2 from the germline V gene are SGHRS and YFSETQ. Trimming stripped 2 bases from V and 4 bases from J, with 10 bases between. The CDR3 loop spans 14 amino acids.

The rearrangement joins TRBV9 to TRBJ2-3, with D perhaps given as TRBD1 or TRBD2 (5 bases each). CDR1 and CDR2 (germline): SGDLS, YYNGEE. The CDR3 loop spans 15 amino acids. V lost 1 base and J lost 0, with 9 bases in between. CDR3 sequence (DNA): TGTGCCAGCAGCGTATGGGGGACCAGCACAGATACGCAGTATTTT. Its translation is CASSVWGTSTDTQYF.

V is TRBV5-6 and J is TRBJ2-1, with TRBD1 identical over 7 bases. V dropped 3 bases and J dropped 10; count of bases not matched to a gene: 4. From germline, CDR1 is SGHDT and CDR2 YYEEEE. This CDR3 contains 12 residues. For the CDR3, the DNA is TGTGCCAGCAGCTCCGGACAGGCGGAGCAGTTCTTC. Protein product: CASSSGQAEQFF.

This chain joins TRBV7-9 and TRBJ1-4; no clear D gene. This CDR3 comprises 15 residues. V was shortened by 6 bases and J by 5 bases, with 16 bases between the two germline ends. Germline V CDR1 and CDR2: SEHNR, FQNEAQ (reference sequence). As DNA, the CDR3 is TGTGCCAGCAGTCCCACATCGGCCCTAAATGAAAAACTGTTTTTT. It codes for CASSPTSALNEKLFF.

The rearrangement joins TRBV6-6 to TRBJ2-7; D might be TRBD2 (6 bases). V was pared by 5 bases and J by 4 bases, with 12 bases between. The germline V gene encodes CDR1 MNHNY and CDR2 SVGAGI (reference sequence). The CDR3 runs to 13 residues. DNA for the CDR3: TGTGCCAGCAGTCAGACTAGTATATACGAGCAGTACGTC. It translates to CASSQTSIYEQYV.

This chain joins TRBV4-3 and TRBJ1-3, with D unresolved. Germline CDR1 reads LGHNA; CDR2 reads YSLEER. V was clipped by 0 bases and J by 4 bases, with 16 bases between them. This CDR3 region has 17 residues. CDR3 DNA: TGCGCCAGCAGCCAAGATCGCAGGATTGGTAGGGGAAACACCATATATTTT. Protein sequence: CASSQDRRIGRGNTIYF.